A selection of T cell receptor beta chains follows, all from one sample in a study of T cell clones after liver transplantation. Produced via immunoSEQ multiplex PCR; TCRdb's table is partial and in-frame only. The table records roughly 57,000 clones, about 70% of them present only once. Sequencing used CD4+ T cells from blood, obtained before liver transplant. The receptors come from a human donor who received a liver transplant. The CDR3 runs from the conserved cysteine through the conserved F or W. D genes are given only for firm matches. Size tells how often a clone was seen (once, few, many) or the class of an expanded clone, and some rows leave it out.

v_call	d_call	clone_size	j_call	cdr3_aa	cdr3_nt
TRBV9	.	.	TRBJ1-3	CASSVLDSSGNTIYF	TGTGCCAGCAGCGTCTTGGACAGCTCTGGAAACACCATATATTTT
TRBV7-2	TRBD1	.	TRBJ2-3	CASSLGQGQDTQYF	TGTGCCAGCAGCTTAGGACAGGGTCAAGATACGCAGTATTTT
TRBV19	.	few	TRBJ1-1	CASSMREGSEAFF	TGTGCCAGTAGTATGCGGGAGGGAAGTGAAGCTTTCTTT
TRBV11-2	.	.	TRBJ1-2	CASSQSGWPPHGYTF	TGTGCCAGCAGCCAATCGGGATGGCCCCCGCATGGCTACACCTTC
TRBV5-6	.	.	TRBJ2-7	CASSSTAYGQYF	TGTGCCAGCAGCTCCACAGCTTACGGGCAGTACTTC
TRBV18	TRBD1	.	TRBJ2-1	CASSPGDRGLGNEQFF	TGTGCCAGCTCACCCGGGGACAGGGGGCTAGGGAATGAGCAGTTCTTC
TRBV11-2	TRBD2	.	TRBJ2-7	CASTLAGASLIYEQYF	TGTGCCAGCACACTAGCGGGGGCGTCCCTAATCTACGAGCAGTACTTC
TRBV5-1	TRBD1	.	TRBJ2-3	CASSLGDRSTDTQYF	TGCGCCAGCAGCTTGGGGGACAGAAGCACAGATACGCAGTATTTT
TRBV28	TRBD1	.	TRBJ1-1	CASITGQGAGTEAFF	TGTGCCAGCATCACTGGACAGGGGGCAGGTACTGAAGCTTTCTTT
TRBV5-6	.	.	TRBJ1-4	CASSYAPQGRYEKLFF	TGTGCCAGCAGCTATGCACCTCAGGGTCGGTATGAAAAACTGTTTTTT
TRBV30	.	.	TRBJ1-1	CAWTPGGSTEAFF	TGTGCCTGGACTCCCGGGGGAAGCACTGAAGCTTTCTTT
TRBV6-5	.	.	TRBJ1-2	CASSYRQGDGYTF	TGTGCCAGCAGTTACCGGCAGGGTGATGGCTACACCTTC
TRBV6-6	.	.	TRBJ2-2	CASSPQGAGELFF	TGTGCCAGCAGTCCACAGGGTGCCGGGGAGCTGTTTTTT
TRBV18	TRBD2	.	TRBJ2-5	CASSFTSDAETQYF	TGTGCCAGCTCGTTTACTAGCGACGCAGAGACCCAGTACTTC
TRBV10-1	TRBD2	.	TRBJ2-3	CASSDWTSGSTDTQYF	TGCGCCAGCAGTGACTGGACTAGCGGGAGCACAGATACGCAGTATTTT
TRBV19	.	.	TRBJ2-1	CASSMDRRGSEQFF	TGTGCCAGTAGTATGGACAGGCGGGGATCAGAGCAGTTCTTC
TRBV5-5	.	few	TRBJ1-4	CASSLVGSGSRNEKLFF	TGTGCCAGCAGCTTGGTAGGTTCGGGGAGCCGTAATGAAAAACTGTTTTTT
TRBV7-2	TRBD2	.	TRBJ2-3	CASSPGTSADTQYF	TGTGCCAGCAGCCCCGGGACTAGCGCAGATACGCAGTATTTT
TRBV2	TRBD1	few	TRBJ1-1	CASSEGQGKTTEAFF	TGTGCCAGCAGTGAGGGACAGGGAAAGACAACTGAAGCTTTCTTT
TRBV6-6	TRBD1	.	TRBJ2-7	CASKRTGGFGYEQYF	TGTGCCAGCAAGCGAACAGGGGGCTTCGGTTACGAGCAGTACTTC
TRBV21-1	.	.	TRBJ1-6	CASSPKGQTGRHSPLHF	TGTGCCAGCAGCCCTAAAGGGCAGACAGGGAGGCACTCACCCCTCCACTTT
TRBV2	.	.	TRBJ1-6	CASSKSGLLNNSPLHF	TGTGCCAGCAGCAAAAGCGGGTTGTTGAATAATTCACCCCTCCACTTT
TRBV14	TRBD2	.	TRBJ2-5	CASSLRGLAGVETQYF	TGTGCCAGCAGCCTGAGAGGGCTAGCGGGGGTAGAGACCCAGTACTTC
TRBV11-3	.	.	TRBJ2-3	CASSSGAATDTQYF	TGTGCCAGCAGCTCAGGGGCCGCCACAGATACGCAGTATTTT
TRBV6-1	TRBD1	.	TRBJ2-7	CASRPTGGKNEQYF	TGTGCCAGCAGACCCACAGGGGGCAAAAACGAGCAGTACTTC
TRBV10-2	TRBD1	.	TRBJ2-3	CASEIDRARDTQYF	TGCGCCAGCGAGATCGACAGGGCCCGCGATACGCAGTATTTT
TRBV5-1	TRBD1	.	TRBJ2-1	CASSLGWAGGLNEQFF	TGCGCCAGCAGCTTAGGCTGGGCAGGGGGATTAAATGAGCAGTTCTTC
TRBV6-6	TRBD1	.	TRBJ1-2	CASSYDGQGTFYGYTF	TGTGCCAGCAGTTACGATGGACAGGGGACCTTCTATGGCTACACCTTC
TRBV5-6	.	.	TRBJ1-6	CASSLEQGPYNSPLHF	TGTGCCAGCAGCTTGGAACAGGGCCCCTATAATTCACCCCTCCACTTT
TRBV14	.	.	TRBJ2-7	CASSQGGTRAYEQYF	TGTGCCAGCAGCCAAGGTGGGACACGGGCCTACGAGCAGTACTTC
TRBV7-9	.	.	TRBJ1-1	CASSLAGRMNTEAFF	TGTGCCAGCAGCCTGGCCGGCAGGATGAACACTGAAGCTTTCTTT
TRBV5-5	.	.	TRBJ2-7	CASSLFLTSYEQYF	TGTGCCAGCAGCTTGTTTTTGACTTCCTACGAGCAGTACTTC
TRBV19	TRBD1	.	TRBJ1-5	CASSKTGASNQPQHF	TGTGCCAGTAGCAAAACAGGGGCGAGCAATCAGCCCCAGCATTTT
TRBV9	.	.	TRBJ2-1	CASSLRGAYNEQFF	TGTGCCAGCAGCCTCCGTGGAGCCTACAATGAGCAGTTCTTC
TRBV6-5	TRBD1	.	TRBJ1-5	CASSRTGGNQPQHF	TGTGCCAGCAGCCGGACAGGGGGAAATCAGCCCCAGCATTTT
TRBV5-1	TRBD1	many	TRBJ1-5	CASSLGQENQPQHF	TGCGCCAGCAGCTTAGGACAGGAAAATCAGCCCCAGCATTTT
TRBV11-2	.	.	TRBJ2-7	CASSSIVDSSYEQYF	TGTGCCAGCAGCTCCATAGTTGATAGCTCCTACGAGCAGTACTTC
TRBV9	TRBD2	few	TRBJ2-3	CASSVELAGASMDTQYF	TGTGCCAGCAGCGTAGAACTAGCGGGGGCCTCCATGGATACGCAGTATTTT
TRBV21-1	.	few	TRBJ2-7	CASSKKRDREDHEQYF	TGTGCCAGCAGCAAAAAGCGGGACAGGGAGGACCACGAGCAGTACTTC
TRBV6-5	TRBD2	.	TRBJ2-2	CASSYSKTSGGELFF	TGTGCCAGCAGTTACTCGAAGACTAGCGGGGGGGAGCTGTTTTTT
TRBV2	.	.	TRBJ2-3	CASSRGLSTDTQYF	TGTGCCAGCAGCCGGGGACTTAGCACAGATACGCAGTATTTT
TRBV5-8	.	.	TRBJ2-3	CASSSGGSTDTQYF	TGTGCCAGCAGCAGTGGAGGGAGCACAGATACGCAGTATTTT
TRBV9	TRBD2	.	TRBJ2-3	CASSPLAGGHADTQYF	TGTGCCAGCAGCCCCCTAGCGGGGGGCCACGCAGATACGCAGTATTTT
TRBV7-8	TRBD1	.	TRBJ1-2	CASSRDRNYGYTF	TGTGCCAGCAGCCGGGACAGGAACTATGGCTACACCTTC
TRBV18	TRBD1	few	TRBJ2-7	CASSPPYSNTGGFYEQYF	TGTGCCAGCTCACCACCGTACTCTAATACAGGGGGCTTCTACGAGCAGTACTTC